The 8 T cell receptor beta chains presented below share a single source sample, sequenced in a study of shared clonotypes between healthy human individuals. Generated by immunoSEQ multiplex PCR, the TCRdb table keeps only in-frame clones and is missing some. The sample has over 1.5 million clones; roughly 98% are singletons. Source material: naive CD4+ T cells sorted from blood. Subset noted: CD45RA+ positively selected. These receptors were obtained from a man aged 25-45 years in good health.

The chain recombines TRBV7-9 with TRBJ2-7; possibly TRBD2 for D (5 bases). In germline, CDR1 is SEHNR, CDR2 FQNEAQ (reference sequence). Trimming pared 5 bases from V and 7 bases from J, leaving 15 bases between. This CDR3 is built from 13 residues. In nucleotides, the CDR3 is TGTGCCAGCAGCCCAGACTATTGGGGTGAGCAGTACTTC. Protein: CASSPDYWGEQYF.

The rearrangement links TRBV5-6 to TRBJ2-1; no reliable D call. Trimming took off 6 bases at V and 3 bases at J, with 16 bases between the two ends. The CDR3 totals 15 residues. Germline CDR1 and CDR2: SGHDT and YYEEEE. The CDR3 DNA reads as TGTGCCAGCACCGCCGCGACCCTGGGCTACAATGAGCAGTTCTTC. Protein: CASTAATLGYNEQFF.

The CDR3 DNA is TGTGCCAGCAGCTTTTACGACGAGCAGTACTTC. As protein: CASSFYDEQYF. V is TRBV7-2 and J is TRBJ2-7; D is ambiguous. The CDR3 is made up of 11 amino acids. Trimming removed 3 bases from V and 5 bases from J, with 5 bases in between. Germline CDR1 and CDR2: SGHTA and FQGNSA.

The chain uses TRBV27 and TRBJ1-2; perhaps TRBD1 as D (6 bases). There are 16 residues in the CDR3. V was cut by 5 bases and J by 1 base, with 17 bases left in between. The germline V gene encodes CDR1 MNHEY and CDR2 SMNVEV (reference sequence). This CDR3 is CASSRLGQGNNYGYTF. The CDR3 coding sequence is TGTGCCAGCAGTCGCCTTGGGCAGGGGAATAACTATGGCTACACCTTC.

The chain couples TRBV11-2 to TRBJ2-6; no reliable D call. CDR1 SGHAT and CDR2 FQNNGV come from the germline V gene. V was pared by 2 bases and J by 4 bases, with 18 bases between. The CDR3 is made up of 18 amino acids. The CDR3 region is CASSLRSSLGAGANVLTF. CDR3 DNA sequence: TGTGCCAGCAGCTTAAGGTCATCCTTAGGAGCCGGGGCCAACGTCCTGACTTTC. The variable domain in full, with the rest retrieved from reference TRBV11-2 and TRBJ2-6, is EAGVAQSPRYKIIEKRQSVAFWCNPISGHATLYWYQQILGQGPKLLIQFQNNGVVDDSQLPKDRFSAERLKGVDSTLKIQPAKLEDSAVYLCASSLRSSLGAGANVLTFGAGSRLTVL.

The genes are TRBV7-2 and TRBJ1-2; possible D gene TRBD1, 5 bases. The germline V and J ends were trimmed by 3 bases and 4 bases, with 15 bases remaining between them. Per the germline V gene, CDR1 is SGHTA and CDR2 is FQGNSA. CDR3 length equals 15 residues. The CDR3 nucleotides are TGTGCCAGCAGCTTTACGACGGGGGAGGGCTATGGCTACACCTTC. Translated: CASSFTTGEGYGYTF.

The chain combines TRBV18 with TRBJ2-2; D is unresolved. V lost 0 bases and J 4 bases, leaving 12 bases between the germline ends. CDR1 and CDR2 (germline): KGHSH, LQKENI. The CDR3 sequence is 16 residues long. CDR3 nucleotide sequence: TGTGCCAGCTCACCACCGAAACCGTCGAGCACCGGGGAGCTGTTTTTT. Translating it yields CASSPPKPSSTGELFF.

This clone is a singleton in its sample. The J gene is TRBJ2-2, the V gene TRBV29-1; TRBD2 agrees at 11 bases. This CDR3 comprises 14 residues. Germline V gene lookup returns CDR1 SQVTM and CDR2 ANQGSEA. After removal of 6 bases from V and 8 bases from J, the junction contained 8 bases not matched to a gene. The chain's CDR3 is CSVTPLAGVGELFF. The DNA for the CDR3 is TGCAGCGTGACCCCACTAGCGGGAGTTGGGGAGCTGTTTTTT.